This entry lists 4 T cell receptor beta chains sequenced from one sample in a study of T-cell memory formation after mild COVID-19. TCRdb re-called the 5' RACE reads through MiXCR, storing one row per CDR3 protein. The top ten clones hold roughly 2.1% of a sample with some 190,000 distinct CDR3 sequences, roughly 17% of them seen once. Specimen: PBMCs or a T cell subset sorted from them (not recorded which). These receptors were taken from an adult woman who had mild COVID-19 (a few samples of this study predate the infection). Cell type and time point are not known.

The chain uses TRBV3-1 and TRBJ1-1, with D possibly matching TRBD1 (5 bases). The germline V gene encodes CDR1 LGHDT and CDR2 YNNKEL (reference sequence). Trimming took 3 bases from V and 1 from J, leaving 9 bases between them. This CDR3 region has 14 residues. CDR3 nucleotide sequence: TGTGCCAGCAGCCATGACAGCCCGAACACTGAAGCTTTCTTT. Its translation: CASSHDSPNTEAFF.

The chain combines TRBV2 with TRBJ2-2; 8 bases map to TRBD1. The CDR3 consists of 15 residues. The ends lost 8 bases at V and 4 bases at J; junction bases unmatched: 9. From germline, CDR1 is SNHLY and CDR2 FYNNEI. CDR3: CASGQGVRGTGELFF. The CDR3 nucleotides read TGTGCCAGCGGACAGGGCGTTCGCGGCACCGGGGAGCTGTTTTTT.

This clonotype has a count of ten or more. CDR3 nucleotide sequence: TGTGCCAGCAGCTTAGAGAGCGGGGGCTGGTTCTTC. Its translation: CASSLESGGWFF. The chain couples TRBV7-9 to TRBJ2-1; 8 bases match TRBD2. The CDR3 runs 12 residues. CDR1 is SEHNR and CDR2 is FQNEAQ in the germline V gene (reference sequence). V dropped 1 base and J dropped 15; count of bases not matched to a gene: 5.

The CDR3 bases are TGTGCCAGCAGCCAGCCGGGAGGGGCGGATGATACGCAGTATTTT. This codes for CASSQPGGADDTQYF. The V call is TRBV4-2, the J call TRBJ2-3; TRBD2 aligns across 8 bases. Germline CDR1 reads LGHNA; CDR2 reads YNFKEQ. The CDR3 runs 15 residues. V trimming: 3 bases; J trimming: 6 bases; junction bases outside the gene matches: 8.